This TCR beta chain was observed in a study of blood T cells in healthy people across ages. The CDR3 is 15 amino acids. Trimming removed 7 bases at V and 4 bases at J, with 17 bases between. Germline V gene data show CDR1 as MNHEY and CDR2 as SVGEGT. With a J-beta primer mix and a sample-barcoded 5' primer, a second PCR ran 7 to 11 cycles. Unique molecular identifiers of 12 random nucleotides labeled each cDNA. Using its own MiXCR run on the 5' RACE reads, TCRdb lists one record per CDR3 protein. The sample includes about 1.4 million distinct CDR3 sequences, around 59% of them seen just once. Study conclusions and caveats: It was not possible, with unsorted PBMCs, to conclusively compare naive and antigen-experienced cells. Naive T cell percentage showed a strong correlation with TCR beta diversity. When one million T cells were used, diversity estimates were thought to be underestimates.

This clonotype was seen a single time. Its antigen is unidentified. Sequences were obtained from blood. The V gene is TRBV6-2 or TRBV6-3, the J gene TRBJ2-1; tentative D call: TRBD2 (7 bases). The source is a man aged 18 to 29 in good health. The CDR3 loop reads CASTNGGRIYNEQFF. Here the CDR3 DNA reads TGTGCCAGCACCAACGGGGGGCGTATTTACAATGAGCAGTTCTTC.